This T cell receptor beta chain was sequenced for a study of T cell clonality in common variable immunodeficiency. Overall study results and limits: CVID subjects showed higher TCRbeta clonality than healthy controls. Fewer deletions and N-nucleotide insertions were reportedly seen in common variable immunodeficiency TCR beta sequences. Authors noted CVID clonality's cause needs subpopulation repertoire sequencing.

CDR1 and CDR2 (germline): SGHVS, FNYEAQ. Trimming stripped 1 base from V and 5 bases from J, with 14 bases between. This CDR3 has 15 amino acids. Only a few counts were recorded for this clone. Antigen unknown. The CDR3 end is not reached by the read, which stops 3 residues before it; the germline J gene fills it in. Equal genomic DNA amounts from CVID and control samples were sequenced. Sequenced by immunoSEQ multiplex PCR; TCRdb stores in-frame clones only, minus some. Sampling found 11,000 to 15,000 clones, none seen once. No CVID subject was ill or on immunomodulatory drugs when sampled. This sequence originates from a human donor with common variable immunodeficiency. Material: peripheral blood mononuclear cells. This chain links TRBV7-6 with TRBJ2-5; weak D call: TRBD1 (5 bases). The sequenced CDR3 bases are TGTGCCAGCAGCTTAGACAGGCCGGTTGCGGAGACC. Amino acids: CASSLDRPVAET. The complete CDR3 protein is CASSLDRPVAETQYF.